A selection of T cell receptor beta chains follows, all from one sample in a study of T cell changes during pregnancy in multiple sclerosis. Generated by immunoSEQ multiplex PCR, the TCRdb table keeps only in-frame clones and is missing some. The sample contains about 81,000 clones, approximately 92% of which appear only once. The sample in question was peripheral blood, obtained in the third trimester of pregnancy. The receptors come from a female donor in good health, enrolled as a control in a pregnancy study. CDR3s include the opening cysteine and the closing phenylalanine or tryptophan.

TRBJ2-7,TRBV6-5,CASSYSSGPYEQYF
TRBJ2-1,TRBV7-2,CASSLLAVSSYNEQFF
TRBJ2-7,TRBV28,CASRPSSYEQYF
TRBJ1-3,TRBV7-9,CASSPGGAGSGNTIYF
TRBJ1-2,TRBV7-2,CASSGGQSGDYGYTF
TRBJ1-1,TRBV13,CASSSLGGGNTEAFF
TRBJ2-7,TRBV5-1,CASSLRAGYEQYF
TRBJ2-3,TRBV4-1,CASSQGLAGVLDTQYF
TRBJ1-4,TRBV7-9,CASSTPGQGARNEKLFF
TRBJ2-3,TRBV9,CASSPFGGPADTQYF
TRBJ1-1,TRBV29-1,CSGLWGGNTEAFF
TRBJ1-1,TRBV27,CASTKLGPTGVNTEAFF
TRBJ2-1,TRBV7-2,CASSRRWEQFF
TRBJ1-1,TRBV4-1,CASSQVYGQGVNTEAFF
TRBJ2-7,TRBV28,CASSPGTTAPLGYEQYF
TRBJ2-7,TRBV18,CASSPGTGGVRYEQYF
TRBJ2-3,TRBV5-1,CASSGGQGADTQYF
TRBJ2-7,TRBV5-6,CASSSGGGVPQYF
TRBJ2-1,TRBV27,CASSLSPRGSSYNEQFF
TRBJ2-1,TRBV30,CAWSTGTSGYNEQFF
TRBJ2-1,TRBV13,CASSDRGRGTYNEQFF
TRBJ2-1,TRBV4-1,CASSQDHSRYNEQFF
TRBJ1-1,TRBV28,CASSSLMNTEAFF
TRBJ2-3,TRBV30,CAWSGVGGGTDTQYF
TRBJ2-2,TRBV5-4,CASSQTGTKTGELFF
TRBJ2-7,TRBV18,CASSPQGAGRYEQYF
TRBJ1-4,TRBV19,CATQGQDYEKLFF
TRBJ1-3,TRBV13,CASSLEGVGNTIYF
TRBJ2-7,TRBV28,CASSPAGTGVDEQYF
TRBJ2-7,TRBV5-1,CASSDGTGGLSSASYEQYF
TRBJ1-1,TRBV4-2,CASSQDWGEVEAFF
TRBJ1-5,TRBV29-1,CSVMDSHSNQPQHF
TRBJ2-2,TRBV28,CASSLSGTVEVGELFF
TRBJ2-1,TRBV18,CASSSTSGNNEQFF
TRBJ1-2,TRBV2,CASSDRGRGGYTF
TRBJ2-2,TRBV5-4,CASSLSQGLTGELFF
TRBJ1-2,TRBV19,CASSIEGRGSSGYTF
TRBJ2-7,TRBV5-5,CASSPGGTGGPYEQYF